These T cell receptor beta chains were read from a single sample in a study of control samples from healthy donors and cancer patients. Method: immunoSEQ multiplex PCR; TCRdb's copy keeps in-frame clones and lacks some. The data hold just under 80,000 clones, with around 90% observed a single time. The sequenced sample consisted of PBMCs. These receptors all stem from a woman in her sixties with head and neck cancer. The CDR3 runs from the conserved cysteine through the conserved F or W. Only part of the rows carry a size: once, few, many, or a class if the clone is expanded.

size: NA
V: TRBV11-2
J: TRBJ1-5
CDR3: CASSLVNISLSNQPQHF

size: NA
V: TRBV13
J: TRBJ1-5
CDR3: CASSLGGDQPQHF

size: NA
V: TRBV6-4
J: TRBJ2-3
CDR3: CASSDGRSTDTQYF

size: NA
V: TRBV11-2
J: TRBJ2-3
CDR3: CASSEADWEDTQYF

size: NA
V: TRBV18
J: TRBJ2-1
CDR3: CASSGQGAGYNEQFF

size: NA
V: TRBV6-5
J: TRBJ2-3
CDR3: CASSYQGSASTDTQYF

size: NA
V: TRBV5-1
J: TRBJ2-7
CDR3: CASSPRQERYEQYF

size: NA
V: TRBV18
J: TRBJ2-2
CDR3: CASSLSASGNTGELFF

size: NA
V: TRBV5-6
J: TRBJ2-7
CDR3: CASSLVGEQYF

size: NA
V: TRBV19
J: TRBJ2-7
CDR3: CASTLSAGGDYEQYF

size: NA
V: TRBV24-1
J: TRBJ2-1
CDR3: CATNSGTGGLAHQFF

size: NA
V: TRBV12-3/TRBV12-4
J: TRBJ1-3
CDR3: CASSWDGGNTIYF

size: NA
V: TRBV6-5
J: TRBJ1-2
CDR3: CASSSGPRYGYTF

size: once
V: TRBV4-1
J: TRBJ1-5
CDR3: CASSQVDMGWPRQPQHF